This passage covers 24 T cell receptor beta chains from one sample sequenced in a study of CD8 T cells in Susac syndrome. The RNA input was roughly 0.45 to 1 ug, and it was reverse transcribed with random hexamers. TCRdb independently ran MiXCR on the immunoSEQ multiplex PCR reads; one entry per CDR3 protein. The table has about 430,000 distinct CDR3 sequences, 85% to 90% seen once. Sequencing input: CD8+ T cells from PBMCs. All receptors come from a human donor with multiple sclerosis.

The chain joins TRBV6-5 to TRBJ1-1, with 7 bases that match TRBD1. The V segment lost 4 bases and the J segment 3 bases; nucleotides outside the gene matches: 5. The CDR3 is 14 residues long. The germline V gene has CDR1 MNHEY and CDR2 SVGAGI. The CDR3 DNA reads TGTGCCAGCAGTTCCGGACAGGCCTACACTGAAGCTTTCTTT. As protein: CASSSGQAYTEAFF.

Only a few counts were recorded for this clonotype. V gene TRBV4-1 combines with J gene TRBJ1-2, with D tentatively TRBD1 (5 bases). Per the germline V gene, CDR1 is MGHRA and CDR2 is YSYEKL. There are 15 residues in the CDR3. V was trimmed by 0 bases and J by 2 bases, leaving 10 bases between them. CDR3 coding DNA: TGCGCCAGCAGCCAAGAACCTACAGGAAACTATGGCTACACCTTC. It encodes CASSQEPTGNYGYTF.

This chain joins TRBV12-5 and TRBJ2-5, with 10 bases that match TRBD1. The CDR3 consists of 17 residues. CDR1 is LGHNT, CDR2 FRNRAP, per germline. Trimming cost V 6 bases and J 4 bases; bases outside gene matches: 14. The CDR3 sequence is CASGSTRGQGRRETQYF. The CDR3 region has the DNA TGTGCTAGTGGCTCCACCCGGGGACAGGGGCGGAGAGAGACCCAGTACTTC. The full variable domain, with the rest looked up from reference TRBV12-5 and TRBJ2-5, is DARVTQTPRHKVTEMGQEVTMRCQPILGHNTVFWYRQTMMQGLELLAYFRNRAPLDDSGMPKDRFSAEMPDATLATLKIQPSEPRDSAVYFCASGSTRGQGRRETQYFGPGTRLLVL.

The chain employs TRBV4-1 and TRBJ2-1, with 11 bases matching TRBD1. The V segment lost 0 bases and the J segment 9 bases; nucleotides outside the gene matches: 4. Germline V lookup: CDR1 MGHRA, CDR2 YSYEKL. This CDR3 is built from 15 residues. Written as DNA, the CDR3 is TGCGCCAGCAGCCAAGATCCCGGGACAGGGGGTGAGCAGTTCTTC. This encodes CASSQDPGTGGEQFF.

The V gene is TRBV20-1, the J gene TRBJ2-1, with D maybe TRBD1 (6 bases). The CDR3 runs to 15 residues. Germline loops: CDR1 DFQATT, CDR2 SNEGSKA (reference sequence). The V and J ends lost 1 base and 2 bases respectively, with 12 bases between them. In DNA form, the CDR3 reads TGCAGTGCTAGAGGGGGGCAGGACGCCTACAATGAGCAGTTCTTC. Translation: CSARGGQDAYNEQFF.

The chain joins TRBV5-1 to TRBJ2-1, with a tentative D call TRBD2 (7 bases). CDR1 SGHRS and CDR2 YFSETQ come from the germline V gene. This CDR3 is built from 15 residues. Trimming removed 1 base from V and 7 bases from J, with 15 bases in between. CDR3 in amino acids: CASSLRREGGNEQFF. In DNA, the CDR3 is TGCGCCAGCAGCTTGAGGAGGGAGGGGGGAAATGAGCAGTTCTTC.

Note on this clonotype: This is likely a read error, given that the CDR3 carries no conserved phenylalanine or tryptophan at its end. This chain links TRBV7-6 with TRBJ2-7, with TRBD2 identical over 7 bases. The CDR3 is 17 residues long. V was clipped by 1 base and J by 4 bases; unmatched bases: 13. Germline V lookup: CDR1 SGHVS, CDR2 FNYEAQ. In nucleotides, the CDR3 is TGTGCCAGCAGCTTAGTTTCTAGCGGCTCTATTACATACGAGCAGTACCTC. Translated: CASSLVSSGSITYEQYL.

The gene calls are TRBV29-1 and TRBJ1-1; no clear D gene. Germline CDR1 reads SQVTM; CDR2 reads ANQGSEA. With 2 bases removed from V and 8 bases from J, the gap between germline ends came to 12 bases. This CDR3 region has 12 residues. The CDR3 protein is CSVELGSSEAFF. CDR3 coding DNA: TGCAGCGTTGAACTCGGCAGTTCAGAAGCTTTCTTT. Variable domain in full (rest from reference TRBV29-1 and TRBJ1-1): SAVISQKPSRDICQRGTSLTIQCQVDSQVTMMFWYRQQPGQSLTLIATANQGSEATYESGFVIDKFPISRPNLTFSTLTVSNMSPEDSSIYLCSVELGSSEAFFGQGTRLTVV.

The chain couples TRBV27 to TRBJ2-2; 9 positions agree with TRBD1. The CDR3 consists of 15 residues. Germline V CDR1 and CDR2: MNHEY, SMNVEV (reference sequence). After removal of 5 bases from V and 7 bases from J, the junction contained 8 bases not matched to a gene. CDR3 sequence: CASSPGTGMYGELFF. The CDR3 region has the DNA TGTGCCAGCAGTCCAGGGACAGGGATGTACGGGGAGCTGTTTTTT.

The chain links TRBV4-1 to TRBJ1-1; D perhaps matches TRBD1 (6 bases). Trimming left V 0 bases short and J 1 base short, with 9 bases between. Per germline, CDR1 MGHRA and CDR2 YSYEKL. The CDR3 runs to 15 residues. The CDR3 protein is CASSQDRGWNTEAFF. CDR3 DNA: TGCGCCAGCAGCCAAGACAGGGGATGGAACACTGAAGCTTTCTTT.

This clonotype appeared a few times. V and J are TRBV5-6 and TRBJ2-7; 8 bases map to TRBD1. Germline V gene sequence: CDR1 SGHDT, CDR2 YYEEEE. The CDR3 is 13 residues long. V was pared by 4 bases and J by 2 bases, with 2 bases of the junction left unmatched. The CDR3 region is CASSEGQAYEQYF. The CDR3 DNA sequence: TGTGCCAGCAGCGAGGGACAGGCCTACGAGCAGTACTTC.

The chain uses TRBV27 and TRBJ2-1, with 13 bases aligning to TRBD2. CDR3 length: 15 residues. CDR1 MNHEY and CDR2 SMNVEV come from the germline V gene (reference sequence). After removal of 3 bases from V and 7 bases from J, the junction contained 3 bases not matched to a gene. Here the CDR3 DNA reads TGTGCCAGCAGTTTTGGACTAGCGGGGGCAAATGAGCAGTTCTTC. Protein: CASSFGLAGANEQFF.

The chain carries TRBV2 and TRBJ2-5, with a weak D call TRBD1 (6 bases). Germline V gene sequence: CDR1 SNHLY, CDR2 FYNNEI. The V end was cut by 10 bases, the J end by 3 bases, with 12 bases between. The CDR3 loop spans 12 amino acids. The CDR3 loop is CANTGLEETQYF. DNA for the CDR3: TGTGCCAATACAGGGCTCGAAGAGACCCAGTACTTC.

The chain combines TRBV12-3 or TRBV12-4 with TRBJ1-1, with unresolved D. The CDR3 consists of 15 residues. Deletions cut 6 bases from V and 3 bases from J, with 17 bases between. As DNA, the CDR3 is TGTGCCAGCAGGTCCCCTCTGGGCATGGACACTGAAGCTTTCTTT. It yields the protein CASRSPLGMDTEAFF.

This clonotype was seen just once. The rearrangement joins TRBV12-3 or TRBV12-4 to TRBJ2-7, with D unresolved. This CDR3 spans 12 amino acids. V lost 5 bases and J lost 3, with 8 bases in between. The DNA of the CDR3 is TGTGCCAGCAGTCAACTTCACTACGAGCAGTACTTC. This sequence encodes CASSQLHYEQYF.

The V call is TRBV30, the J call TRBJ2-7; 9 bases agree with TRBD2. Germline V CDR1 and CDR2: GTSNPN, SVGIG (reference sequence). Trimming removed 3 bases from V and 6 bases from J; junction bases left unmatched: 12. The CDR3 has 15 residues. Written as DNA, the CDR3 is TGTGCCTGGAGGCACCGGTCGGAGCGGGGGGTCGAGCAGTACTTC. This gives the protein CAWRHRSERGVEQYF. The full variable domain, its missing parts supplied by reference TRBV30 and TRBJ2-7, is SQTIHQWPATLVQPVGSPLSLECTVEGTSNPNLYWYRQAAGRGLQLLFYSVGIGQISSEVPQNLSASRPQDRQFILSSKKLLLSDSGFYLCAWRHRSERGVEQYFGPGTRLTVT.

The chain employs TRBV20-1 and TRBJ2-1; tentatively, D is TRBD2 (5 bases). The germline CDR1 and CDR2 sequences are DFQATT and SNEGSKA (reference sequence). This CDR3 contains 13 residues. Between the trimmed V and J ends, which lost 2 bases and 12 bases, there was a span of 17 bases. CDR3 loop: CSARSRVGLGQFF. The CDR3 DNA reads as TGCAGTGCTAGATCGAGGGTCGGTCTAGGGCAGTTCTTC.

The CDR3: CASGGLATYNEQFF. CDR3 DNA sequence: TGTGCCAGCGGGGGACTAGCCACCTACAATGAGCAGTTCTTC. V usage is TRBV27 and J usage is TRBJ2-1, with 9 bases matching TRBD2. The J segment lost 2 bases and the V segment lost 8 bases, leaving 4 bases of the junction unmatched. The CDR3 sequence is 14 residues long. Germline lookup yields CDR1 MNHEY and CDR2 SMNVEV (reference sequence).

For the CDR3, the DNA is TGTGCCTGGAGTGAGAGAGGACTAGCGGGAAATGAGCAGTTCTTC. Amino acids: CAWSERGLAGNEQFF. This chain joins TRBV30 and TRBJ2-1, with 12 bases matching TRBD2. V dropped 1 base and J dropped 7; count of bases not matched to a gene: 5. Germline-derived CDR1 and CDR2 are GTSNPN and SVGIG (reference sequence). The CDR3 is 15 amino acids. Using reference TRBV30 and TRBJ2-1 for the parts outside the CDR3, the full variable domain is SQTIHQWPATLVQPVGSPLSLECTVEGTSNPNLYWYRQAAGRGLQLLFYSVGIGQISSEVPQNLSASRPQDRQFILSSKKLLLSDSGFYLCAWSERGLAGNEQFFGPGTRLTVL.

The CDR3 is CASSWTSGQETQYF. In DNA form, the CDR3 reads TGTGCCAGCAGCTGGACTAGCGGACAAGAGACCCAGTACTTC. The J gene is TRBJ2-5, the V gene TRBV7-2, with TRBD2 matching 10 bases. Germline V gene data show CDR1 as SGHTA and CDR2 as FQGNSA. This CDR3 comprises 14 residues. V lost 4 bases to trimming and J lost 2 bases; unmatched junction nucleotides: 1.

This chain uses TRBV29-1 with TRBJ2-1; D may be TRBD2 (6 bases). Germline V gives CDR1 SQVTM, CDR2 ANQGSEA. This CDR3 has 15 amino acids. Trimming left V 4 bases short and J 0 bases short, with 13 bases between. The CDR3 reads CSVGGWGDSYNEQFF. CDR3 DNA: TGCAGCGTTGGAGGTTGGGGGGACTCCTACAATGAGCAGTTCTTC.

CDR3 nucleotides: TGTGCCAGCAGCGGCGTGGGGGGAAAACTGTTTTTT. Translating it yields CASSGVGGKLFF. The V call is TRBV14, the J call TRBJ1-4; D may be TRBD1 (5 bases). CDR1 and CDR2 (germline): SGHDN, FVKESK. V was shortened by 5 bases and J by 10 bases, with 11 bases between the two germline ends. The CDR3 runs to 12 residues.

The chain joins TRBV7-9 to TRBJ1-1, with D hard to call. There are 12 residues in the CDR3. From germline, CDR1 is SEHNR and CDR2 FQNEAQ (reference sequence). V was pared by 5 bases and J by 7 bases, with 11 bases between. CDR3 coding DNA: TGTGCCAGCAGCCGGGAGGCCCGTGAAGCTTTCTTT. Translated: CASSREAREAFF. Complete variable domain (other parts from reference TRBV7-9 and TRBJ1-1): DTGVSQNPRHKITKRGQNVTFRCDPISEHNRLYWYRQTLGQGPEFLTYFQNEAQLEKSRLLSDRFSAERPKGSFSTLEIQRTEQGDSAMYLCASSREAREAFFGQGTRLTVV.

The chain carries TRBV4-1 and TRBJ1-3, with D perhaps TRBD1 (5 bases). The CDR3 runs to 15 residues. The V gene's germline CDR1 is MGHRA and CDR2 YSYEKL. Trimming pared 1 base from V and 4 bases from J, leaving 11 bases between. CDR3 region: CASSQAAGWGNTIYF. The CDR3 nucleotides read TGCGCCAGCAGCCAAGCTGCAGGGTGGGGAAACACCATATATTTT.